Sequencing of this T cell receptor beta chain was carried out in a study of human T cells and chemical hapten exposure. Across the study: The sensitizing agent was 2% DPC, placed on about 2 cm by about 2 cm of upper inner arm skin.

Time point in this sample: pre-sensitization, week 0. Treatment here: therapeutic diphenylcyclopropenone sensitization with weekly scalp DPC. Unfractionated whole blood was the source of the extracted total RNA. This clonotype has at least ten counts. TCRdb reprocessed the RACE reads via MiXCR and lists one record per CDR3 protein. The sample has 350,000 to 450,000 distinct CDR3 sequences; roughly 4.6% are singletons. Germline V CDR1 and CDR2: SGHRS, YFSETQ. Trimming left V 3 bases short and J 0 bases short, with 9 bases between. CDR3 length: 14 amino acids. The V gene is TRBV5-1, the J gene TRBJ2-5; D is perhaps TRBD2 (6 bases). Source: whole blood, taken in connection with sensitization to the hapten diphenylcyclopropenone (DPC). This clonotype was obtained from a woman aged 50 to 65 with alopecia areata. Some clones in this sample may be carry-over from other donors' samples. CDR3 DNA sequence: TGCGCCAGCAGCTCGGAGGGTAACCAAGAGACCCAGTACTTC. Its protein product is CASSSEGNQETQYF. The full variable domain, rest sourced from reference TRBV5-1 and TRBJ2-5, is KAGVTQTPRYLIKTRGQQVTLSCSPISGHRSVSWYQQTPGQGLQFLFEYFSETQRNKGNFPGRFSGRQFSNSRSEMNVSTLELGDSALYLCASSSEGNQETQYFGPGTRLLVL.